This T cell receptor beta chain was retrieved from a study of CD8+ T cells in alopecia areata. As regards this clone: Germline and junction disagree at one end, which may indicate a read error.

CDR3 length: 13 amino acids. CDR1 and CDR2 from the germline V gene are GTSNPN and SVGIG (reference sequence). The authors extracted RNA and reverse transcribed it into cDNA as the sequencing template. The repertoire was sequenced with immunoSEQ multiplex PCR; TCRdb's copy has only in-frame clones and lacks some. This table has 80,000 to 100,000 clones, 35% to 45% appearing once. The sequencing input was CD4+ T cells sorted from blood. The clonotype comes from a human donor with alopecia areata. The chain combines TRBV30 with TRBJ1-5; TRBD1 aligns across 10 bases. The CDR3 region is CAWSGQGIQPQHF. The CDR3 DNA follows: TGTGCCTGGTCGGGACAGGGGATTCAGCCTCAGCATTTT. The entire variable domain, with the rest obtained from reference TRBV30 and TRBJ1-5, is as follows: SQTIHQWPATLVQPVGSPLSLECTVEGTSNPNLYWYRQAAGRGLQLLFYSVGIGQISSEVPQNLSASRPQDRQFILSSKKLLLSDSGFYLCAWSGQGIQPQHFGDGTRLSIL.